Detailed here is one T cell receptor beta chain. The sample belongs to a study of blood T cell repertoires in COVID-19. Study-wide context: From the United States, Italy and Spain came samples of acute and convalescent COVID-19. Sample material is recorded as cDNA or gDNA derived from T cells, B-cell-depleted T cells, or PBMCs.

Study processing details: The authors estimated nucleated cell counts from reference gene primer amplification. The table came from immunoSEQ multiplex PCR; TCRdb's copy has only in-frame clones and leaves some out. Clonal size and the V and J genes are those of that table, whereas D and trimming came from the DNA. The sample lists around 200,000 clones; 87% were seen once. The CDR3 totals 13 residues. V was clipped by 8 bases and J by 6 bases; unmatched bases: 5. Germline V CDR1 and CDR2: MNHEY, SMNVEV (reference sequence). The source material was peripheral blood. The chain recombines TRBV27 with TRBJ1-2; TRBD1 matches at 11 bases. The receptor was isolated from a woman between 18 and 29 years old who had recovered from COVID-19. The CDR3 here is CASGRTGGDGYTF. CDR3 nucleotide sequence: TGTGCCAGCGGACGGACAGGGGGCGATGGCTACACCTTC.